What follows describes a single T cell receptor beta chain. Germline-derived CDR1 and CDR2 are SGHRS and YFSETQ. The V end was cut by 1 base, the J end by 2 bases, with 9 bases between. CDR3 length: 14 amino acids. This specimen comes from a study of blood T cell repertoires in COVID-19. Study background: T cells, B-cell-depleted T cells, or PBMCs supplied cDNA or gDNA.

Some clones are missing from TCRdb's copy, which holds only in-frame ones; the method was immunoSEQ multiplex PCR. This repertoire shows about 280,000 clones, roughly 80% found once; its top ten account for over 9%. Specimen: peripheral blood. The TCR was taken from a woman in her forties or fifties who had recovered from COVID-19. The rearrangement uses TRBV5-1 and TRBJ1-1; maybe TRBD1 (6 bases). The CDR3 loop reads CASSLRQDNTEAFF. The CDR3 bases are TGCGCCAGCAGCTTGAGACAGGACAACACTGAAGCTTTCTTT.